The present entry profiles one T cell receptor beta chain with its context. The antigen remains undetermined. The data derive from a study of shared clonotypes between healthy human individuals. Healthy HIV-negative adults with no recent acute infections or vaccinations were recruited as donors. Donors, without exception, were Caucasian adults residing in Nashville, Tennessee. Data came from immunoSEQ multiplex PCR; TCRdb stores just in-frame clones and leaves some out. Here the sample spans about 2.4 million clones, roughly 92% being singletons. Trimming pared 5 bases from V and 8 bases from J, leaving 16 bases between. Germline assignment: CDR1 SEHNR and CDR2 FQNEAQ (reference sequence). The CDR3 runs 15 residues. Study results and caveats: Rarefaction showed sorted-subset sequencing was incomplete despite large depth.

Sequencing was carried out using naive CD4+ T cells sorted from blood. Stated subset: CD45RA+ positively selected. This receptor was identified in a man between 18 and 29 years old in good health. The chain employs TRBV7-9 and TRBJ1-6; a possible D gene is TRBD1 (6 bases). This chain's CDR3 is CASSPTGTYYSPLHF. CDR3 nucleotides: TGTGCCAGCAGCCCAACTGGGACATACTATTCACCCCTCCACTTT.